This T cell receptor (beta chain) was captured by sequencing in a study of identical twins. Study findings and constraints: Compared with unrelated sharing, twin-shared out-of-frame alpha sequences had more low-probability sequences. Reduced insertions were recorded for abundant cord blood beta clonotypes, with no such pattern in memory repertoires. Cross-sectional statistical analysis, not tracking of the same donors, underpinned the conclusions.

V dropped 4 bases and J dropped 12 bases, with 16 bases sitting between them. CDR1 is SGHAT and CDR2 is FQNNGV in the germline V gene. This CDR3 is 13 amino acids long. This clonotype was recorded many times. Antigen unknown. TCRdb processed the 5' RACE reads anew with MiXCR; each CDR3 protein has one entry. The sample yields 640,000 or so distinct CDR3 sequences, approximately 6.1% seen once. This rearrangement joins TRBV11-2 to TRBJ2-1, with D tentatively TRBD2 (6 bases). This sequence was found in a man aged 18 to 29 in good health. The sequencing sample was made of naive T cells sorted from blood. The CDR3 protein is CASSSGTYIAQFF. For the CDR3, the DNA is TGTGCCAGCAGCTCCGGGACTTACATTGCGCAGTTCTTC.